The T cell receptor beta chain under discussion was sequenced for a study of blood T cell repertoires in COVID-19. Study in general: Sample material is recorded as cDNA or gDNA derived from T cells, B-cell-depleted T cells, or PBMCs.

Generated by immunoSEQ multiplex PCR, the TCRdb table keeps only in-frame clones and is missing some. Among about 260,000 clones listed, roughly 83% were seen once. Deletions cut 2 bases from V and 3 bases from J, with 13 bases between. Per the germline V gene, CDR1 is SGHTA and CDR2 is FQGTGA. The CDR3 loop spans 15 amino acids. This sequence originates from a woman aged 45-65 years who had recovered from COVID-19. The sample taken for sequencing was PBMCs or T cells enriched from blood (not recorded which). The chain combines TRBV7-3 with TRBJ1-1; D might be TRBD1 (6 bases). This CDR3 is CASSLLGGPYTEAFF. CDR3 DNA sequence: TGTGCCAGCAGCTTATTGGGGGGGCCGTACACTGAAGCTTTCTTT. Full variable domain (rest looked up from reference TRBV7-3 and TRBJ1-1): GAGVSQTPSNKVTEKGKYVELRCDPISGHTALYWYRQSLGQGPEFLIYFQGTGAADDSGLPNDRFFAVRPEGSVSTLKIQRTERGDSAVYLCASSLLGGPYTEAFFGQGTRLTVV.